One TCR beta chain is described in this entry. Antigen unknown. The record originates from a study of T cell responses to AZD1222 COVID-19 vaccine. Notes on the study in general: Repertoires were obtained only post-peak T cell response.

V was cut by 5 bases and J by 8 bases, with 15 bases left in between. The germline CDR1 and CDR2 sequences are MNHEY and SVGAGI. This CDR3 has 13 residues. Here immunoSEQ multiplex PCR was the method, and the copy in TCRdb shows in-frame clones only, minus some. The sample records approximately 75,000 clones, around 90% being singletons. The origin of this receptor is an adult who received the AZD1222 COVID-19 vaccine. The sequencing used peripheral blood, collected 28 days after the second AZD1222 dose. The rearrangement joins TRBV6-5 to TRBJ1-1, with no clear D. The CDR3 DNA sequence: TGTGCCAGCAGTACCGCGAGTAGAATGGAAGCTTTCTTT. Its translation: CASSTASRMEAFF.